This is a list of T cell receptor beta chains from one sample in a study of beta chain features in type 1 diabetes. Measured with immunoSEQ multiplex PCR; TCRdb has only the in-frame clones, and not every one. The table shows around 350,000 clones, with over 9.5% occurring only once. Sequencing was performed on naive CD4+ T cells from blood. These receptor sequences come from a man aged 18 to 30 in good health. Each CDR3 is given with its conserved first and last residue. D genes are given only for firm matches. Some rows have no size entry. The others give once, few or many, or a class for an expanded clone.

V,D,size,J,DNA,CDR3
TRBV5-1,TRBD2,.,TRBJ2-1,TGCGCCAGCAGCTTGGGTCCCAGCGGGAGCTACAATGAGCAGTTCTTC,CASSLGPSGSYNEQFF
TRBV18,.,.,TRBJ2-7,TGTGCCAGCTCACCCCAGGGACAAGAGGCATCCGAGCAGTACTTC,CASSPQGQEASEQYF
TRBV28,.,few,TRBJ1-2,TGTGCCAGCAGTTTACTAGGTGTGTGGGGCTACACCTTC,CASSLLGVWGYTF
TRBV4-2,TRBD1,many,TRBJ2-3,TGTGCCAGCAGCCAAGAGACAGGGCTTACGCAGTATTTT,CASSQETGLTQYF
TRBV10-3,TRBD1,few,TRBJ1-2,TGTGCCATCAGTGAACCGGGACAGGGGAACTATGGCTACACCTTC,CAISEPGQGNYGYTF
TRBV7-3,.,.,TRBJ2-1,TGTGCCAGCAGCTCGGGGGGCCCCTCCTACAATGAGCAGTTCTTC,CASSSGGPSYNEQFF
TRBV7-6,TRBD1,few,TRBJ1-2,TGTGCCAGCAGCTTACGGACAGGGGGCGACTATGGCTACACCTTC,CASSLRTGGDYGYTF
TRBV30,.,.,TRBJ2-5,TGTGCCTGGGGTACAGGGTTGGAGACCCAGTACTTC,CAWGTGLETQYF
TRBV19,.,few,TRBJ1-2,TGTGCCAGTAGCCCTGTCGGCAGGGAGGATTCTGGCTACACCTTC,CASSPVGREDSGYTF
TRBV5-1,TRBD2,few,TRBJ2-7,TGCGCCAGCAGCTTGGCTGGACTAGAGTCCTACGAGCAGTACTTC,CASSLAGLESYEQYF
TRBV29-1,.,few,TRBJ1-3,TGCAGCGCCCTCCCTACGGCTGGAAACACCATATATTTT,CSALPTAGNTIYF
TRBV27,.,.,TRBJ2-2,TGTGCCAGCAGTACAATGGGGGGGCACACCGGGGAGCTGTTTTTT,CASSTMGGHTGELFF
TRBV19,TRBD1,.,TRBJ2-2,TGTGCCAGTAGACATACAGGGGCCGGGGAGCTGTTTTTT,CASRHTGAGELFF
TRBV4-3,.,few,TRBJ2-3,TGCGCCAGCAGCCAAGACGCGGCCCGGTGGGGCACAGATACGCAGTATTTT,CASSQDAARWGTDTQYF
TRBV7-8,.,.,TRBJ1-2,TGTGCCAGCAGCTTTGGGCAGGTTCTTAGTGGCTACACCTTC,CASSFGQVLSGYTF
TRBV5-5,.,few,TRBJ2-3,TGTGCCAGCAGCTTGCTACAGGGAGTAGATACGCAGTATTTT,CASSLLQGVDTQYF
TRBV7-3,.,.,TRBJ2-2,TGTGCCAGCAGCCCCGGACGGGAGAACACCGGGGAGCTGTTTTTT,CASSPGRENTGELFF
TRBV30,.,.,TRBJ1-5,TGTGCCTGGAGTGTACAGGATAGCAATCAGCCCCAGCATTTT,CAWSVQDSNQPQHF
TRBV6-5,.,few,TRBJ1-2,TGTGCCAGCAAGGGAGGGGCGTCTTATGGCTACACCTTC,CASKGGASYGYTF
TRBV19,.,few,TRBJ2-6,TGTGCCAGTAGTAACCCCCTGGACAGCTCTGGGGCCAACGTCCTGACTTTC,CASSNPLDSSGANVLTF
TRBV6-1,.,.,TRBJ1-1,TGTGCCAGCACTTTCAACACTGAAGCTTTCTTT,CASTFNTEAFF